The clone carrying this T cell receptor beta chain was seen a few times. Antigen unknown. This CDR3 is built from 15 residues. The trim removed 6 bases at V and 2 bases at J, leaving 7 bases unmatched. The data were obtained in a study of response to subunit inactivated influenza vaccine. General study findings and limits: Few additional T cells are recruited per seasonal influenza vaccination, authors suggested.

TCRdb reanalysed the RT-PCR reads using MiXCR and keeps one entry per CDR3 protein. The sample has 500,000 to 550,000 distinct CDR3 sequences; approximately 7.8% are singletons. The V gene is TRBV12-3 or TRBV12-4, the J gene TRBJ2-5, with 9 nucleotides matching TRBD1. This sequence originates from a man in his fifties or sixties who received an inactivated influenza vaccine. Material: PBMCs from blood, obtained roughly 24 months after vaccination. The CDR3, as DNA: TGTGCCAGCAGACTACAGGGGGCAGGTCAAGAGACCCAGTACTTC. Translated, it gives CASRLQGAGQETQYF.